The rows below give T cell receptor beta chains drawn from one sample of a study of response to subunit inactivated influenza vaccine. From the RT-PCR reads, TCRdb called clonotypes with MiXCR, one entry per CDR3 protein. The profile shows roughly 570,000 distinct CDR3 sequences, 12% to 15% of them singletons. Material: PBMCs from blood, obtained about 13 days after vaccination. The receptors originated from a man between 50 and 59 years old who received an inactivated influenza vaccine. The CDR3 runs from the conserved cysteine through the conserved F or W. Each record gives: D gene, clone size, J gene, V gene, CDR3 DNA, CDR3 protein. The D gene is left open where the match is weak. Size values are once, few and many counts, or a class for expanded clones, and some rows have none.

d_gene: .; abundance: many; j_gene: TRBJ2-1; v_gene: TRBV5-1; CDR3nt: TGCGCCAGCAGCTCCGTGGGACTCTACAATGAGCAGTTCTTC; CDR3aa: CASSSVGLYNEQFF
d_gene: TRBD1; abundance: few; j_gene: TRBJ2-5; v_gene: TRBV7-8; CDR3nt: TGTGCCAGCAGCTTACTGACAGGGCAGGAAGAGACCCAGTACTTC; CDR3aa: CASSLLTGQEETQYF
d_gene: TRBD1; abundance: many; j_gene: TRBJ1-2; v_gene: TRBV5-1; CDR3nt: TGCGCCAGCAGCCCCAGACAGGGGTATGGCTACACCTTC; CDR3aa: CASSPRQGYGYTF
d_gene: .; abundance: few; j_gene: TRBJ1-5; v_gene: TRBV5-4; CDR3nt: TGTGCCAGCAGCTGGTTTGGAGGCAATCAGCCCCAGCATTTT; CDR3aa: CASSWFGGNQPQHF
d_gene: TRBD2; abundance: .; j_gene: TRBJ2-5; v_gene: TRBV4-3; CDR3nt: TGCGCCAGCAGCCAAGGGGGCCTAGCGGGGGAGACCCAGTACTTC; CDR3aa: CASSQGGLAGETQYF
d_gene: TRBD1; abundance: .; j_gene: TRBJ2-7; v_gene: TRBV15; CDR3nt: TGTGCCACCGGGACAGGGATTTACGAGCAGTACTTC; CDR3aa: CATGTGIYEQYF
d_gene: TRBD1; abundance: .; j_gene: TRBJ1-2; v_gene: TRBV14; CDR3nt: TGTGCCAGCAGCCCCGGGACAGGGCCCTATGGCTACACCTTC; CDR3aa: CASSPGTGPYGYTF
d_gene: .; abundance: .; j_gene: TRBJ2-1; v_gene: TRBV6-5; CDR3nt: TGTGCCAGCAGTTACGGTTTGAGTAGGGCCTACTCCTACAATGAGCAGTTCTTC; CDR3aa: CASSYGLSRAYSYNEQFF
d_gene: TRBD2; abundance: few; j_gene: TRBJ2-1; v_gene: TRBV28; CDR3nt: TGTGCCAGCAGACTTAGGACTAGCGGGGGGGCCGGGGAGCAGTTCTTC; CDR3aa: CASRLRTSGGAGEQFF
d_gene: TRBD1; abundance: few; j_gene: TRBJ1-2; v_gene: TRBV29-1; CDR3nt: TGCAGCGTTGAAGGGGGGACAGACCAGGCGAACTATGGCTACACCTTC; CDR3aa: CSVEGGTDQANYGYTF
d_gene: .; abundance: few; j_gene: TRBJ1-1; v_gene: TRBV3-1; CDR3nt: TGTGCCAGCAGCCCGCGGGCAGGGATCGGCACTGAAGCTTTCTTT; CDR3aa: CASSPRAGIGTEAFF
d_gene: .; abundance: .; j_gene: TRBJ2-7; v_gene: TRBV7-9; CDR3nt: TGTGCCATAGGGACCGGGAAGGGGTACGAGCAGTACTTC; CDR3aa: CAIGTGKGYEQYF
d_gene: .; abundance: many; j_gene: TRBJ2-2; v_gene: TRBV4-1; CDR3nt: TGCGCCAGCAGCCAAATTGTTTTGTACAGCACGAACACCGGGGAGCTGTTTTTT; CDR3aa: CASSQIVLYSTNTGELFF
d_gene: TRBD1; abundance: few; j_gene: TRBJ2-7; v_gene: TRBV28; CDR3nt: TGTGCCACCACGCGGGGGACAGGGACCTACGAGCAGTACTTC; CDR3aa: CATTRGTGTYEQYF
d_gene: TRBD1; abundance: .; j_gene: TRBJ2-7; v_gene: TRBV5-1; CDR3nt: TGCGCCAGCAGCTTACAGGGGGCATCGGACGAGCAGTACTTC; CDR3aa: CASSLQGASDEQYF
d_gene: .; abundance: few; j_gene: TRBJ1-2; v_gene: TRBV28; CDR3nt: TGTGCCAGCAGACTTGCAGGGGATAACTATGGCTACACCTTC; CDR3aa: CASRLAGDNYGYTF
d_gene: .; abundance: .; j_gene: TRBJ2-5; v_gene: TRBV18; CDR3nt: TGTGCCAGCTCACCCAGACAGAACGAGGGGGGAGAGACCCAGTACTTC; CDR3aa: CASSPRQNEGGETQYF
d_gene: .; abundance: .; j_gene: TRBJ2-7; v_gene: TRBV3-1; CDR3nt: TGTGCCAGCAGCCATTTGGGGACTGGAGAATACGAGCAGTACTTC; CDR3aa: CASSHLGTGEYEQYF
d_gene: TRBD1; abundance: .; j_gene: TRBJ1-5; v_gene: TRBV10-3; CDR3nt: TGTGCCACCTCGGGACAGGACAATCAGCCCCAGCATTTT; CDR3aa: CATSGQDNQPQHF
d_gene: .; abundance: .; j_gene: TRBJ2-7; v_gene: TRBV29-1; CDR3nt: TGCAGCGCGGGCACAGGTACGGGACCTACCGAGCAGTACTTC; CDR3aa: CSAGTGTGPTEQYF
d_gene: .; abundance: many; j_gene: TRBJ2-6; v_gene: TRBV29-1; CDR3nt: TGCAGCGTTGAAGAGTGGCAGTCTGGGGCCAACGTCCTGACTTTC; CDR3aa: CSVEEWQSGANVLTF
d_gene: .; abundance: .; j_gene: TRBJ2-5; v_gene: TRBV7-9; CDR3nt: TGTGCCAGCAGCGACAAAAGGGGGAAAGTTGGCTGGGAGACCCAGTACTTC; CDR3aa: CASSDKRGKVGWETQYF
d_gene: .; abundance: many; j_gene: TRBJ2-2; v_gene: TRBV6-5; CDR3nt: TGTGCCAGCAGTTACTCCTCTCCCATGGGGGGATCTAACACCGGGGAGCTGTTTTTT; CDR3aa: CASSYSSPMGGSNTGELFF
d_gene: .; abundance: few; j_gene: TRBJ2-2; v_gene: TRBV12-3/TRBV12-4; CDR3nt: TGTGCCAGCAGTTTGGGCCAGGTGGCAGGGTTGGGGACCGGGGAGCTGTTTTTT; CDR3aa: CASSLGQVAGLGTGELFF
d_gene: TRBD2; abundance: .; j_gene: TRBJ2-7; v_gene: TRBV6-1; CDR3nt: TGTGCCAGCAAATCCTCTGGGCTAGCGGGAGACGAGCAGTACTTC; CDR3aa: CASKSSGLAGDEQYF
d_gene: .; abundance: many; j_gene: TRBJ1-3; v_gene: TRBV29-1; CDR3nt: TGCAGCGTTGGACAGAATGGAAACACCATATATTTT; CDR3aa: CSVGQNGNTIYF
d_gene: .; abundance: .; j_gene: TRBJ1-2; v_gene: TRBV12-3/TRBV12-4; CDR3nt: TGTGCCAGCAGTTTCGAGGACTATGGCTACACCTTC; CDR3aa: CASSFEDYGYTF
d_gene: .; abundance: few; j_gene: TRBJ2-7; v_gene: TRBV6-2/TRBV6-3; CDR3nt: TGTGCCAGCAGTTATGCAGGGCTCGAGCAGTACTTC; CDR3aa: CASSYAGLEQYF
d_gene: .; abundance: .; j_gene: TRBJ2-3; v_gene: TRBV6-1; CDR3nt: TGTGCCAGCAGTGTGATCCCGGGCCAGGGGTTCCCAGATACGCAGTATTTT; CDR3aa: CASSVIPGQGFPDTQYF
d_gene: TRBD1; abundance: .; j_gene: TRBJ2-2; v_gene: TRBV11-2; CDR3nt: TGTGCCAGCAGCTTAGACAGGGACAGGGCGAACACCGGGGAGCTGTTTTTT; CDR3aa: CASSLDRDRANTGELFF
d_gene: .; abundance: few; j_gene: TRBJ1-2; v_gene: TRBV7-2; CDR3nt: TGTGCCAGCAGCACCCAAGGGGGGGGGCGAGATGGCTACACCTTC; CDR3aa: CASSTQGGGRDGYTF
d_gene: .; abundance: few; j_gene: TRBJ1-1; v_gene: TRBV12-3/TRBV12-4; CDR3nt: TGTGCCAGCAGTTATTTTCCGCGCAGATTGAACACTGAAGCTTTCTTT; CDR3aa: CASSYFPRRLNTEAFF
d_gene: .; abundance: .; j_gene: TRBJ2-2; v_gene: TRBV11-2; CDR3nt: TGTGCCAGCAACACGAAGGAGCTCGGCGGGGAGCTGTTTTTT; CDR3aa: CASNTKELGGELFF
d_gene: TRBD2; abundance: .; j_gene: TRBJ2-7; v_gene: TRBV6-5; CDR3nt: TGTGCCAGCAGTTATAAGCGGGAGGGCCCCCACGAGCAGTACTTC; CDR3aa: CASSYKREGPHEQYF
d_gene: TRBD1; abundance: .; j_gene: TRBJ1-1; v_gene: TRBV2; CDR3nt: TGTGCCAGCAGGGGGACAGGAGGATACACTGAAGCTTTCTTT; CDR3aa: CASRGTGGYTEAFF
d_gene: .; abundance: .; j_gene: TRBJ2-1; v_gene: TRBV20-1; CDR3nt: TGCAGTGCCAGAAACCCGAACAATGAGCAGTTCTTC; CDR3aa: CSARNPNNEQFF
d_gene: TRBD1; abundance: many; j_gene: TRBJ2-7; v_gene: TRBV11-2; CDR3nt: TGTGCCAGCAGCTTAGGGGACAGGGGAACAGTGCAGTACTTC; CDR3aa: CASSLGDRGTVQYF
d_gene: TRBD2; abundance: .; j_gene: TRBJ2-1; v_gene: TRBV6-2/TRBV6-3; CDR3nt: TGTGCCACCACCCCCCTGCGGGAGGGCCGGAATGAGCAGTTCTTC; CDR3aa: CATTPLREGRNEQFF
d_gene: .; abundance: .; j_gene: TRBJ1-2; v_gene: TRBV10-3; CDR3nt: TGTGCCACAGGCGGCTCGAAGCCCGAAAACTATGGCTACACCTTC; CDR3aa: CATGGSKPENYGYTF
d_gene: TRBD2; abundance: few; j_gene: TRBJ2-1; v_gene: TRBV10-3; CDR3nt: TGTGCCATCAGTGGCGGACTAGCGGGGGGATCTGGGCAGTTCTTC; CDR3aa: CAISGGLAGGSGQFF
d_gene: .; abundance: .; j_gene: TRBJ1-6; v_gene: TRBV6-1; CDR3nt: TGTGCCAGCAGTCCCACAGGGCGAATGAATTCACCCCTCCACTTT; CDR3aa: CASSPTGRMNSPLHF
d_gene: TRBD1; abundance: .; j_gene: TRBJ1-5; v_gene: TRBV12-3/TRBV12-4; CDR3nt: TGTGCCAGCAGTCCAGGTGGACAGGGGAGTCAGCCCCAGCATTTT; CDR3aa: CASSPGGQGSQPQHF
d_gene: TRBD1; abundance: few; j_gene: TRBJ1-3; v_gene: TRBV15; CDR3nt: TGTGCCATTGCGCGGGGACAGGGTTTCGGAAACACCATATATTTT; CDR3aa: CAIARGQGFGNTIYF
d_gene: .; abundance: few; j_gene: TRBJ1-5; v_gene: TRBV7-9; CDR3nt: TGTGCAGTGCAGGTCTTAAATCAGCCCCAGCATTTT; CDR3aa: CAVQVLNQPQHF
d_gene: TRBD2; abundance: .; j_gene: TRBJ2-3; v_gene: TRBV4-2; CDR3nt: TGTGCCAGCAGCCAAGGCTTTAGCGGGGGTATACCAGATACGCAGTATTTT; CDR3aa: CASSQGFSGGIPDTQYF
d_gene: .; abundance: many; j_gene: TRBJ2-3; v_gene: TRBV12-3/TRBV12-4; CDR3nt: TGTGCCAGCACCCAAGCCGCCACGCAGTATTTT; CDR3aa: CASTQAATQYF
d_gene: .; abundance: few; j_gene: TRBJ1-1; v_gene: TRBV28; CDR3nt: TGTGCCAGCCGTAGAGGTTTTCCCACTGAAGCTTTCTTT; CDR3aa: CASRRGFPTEAFF
d_gene: .; abundance: few; j_gene: TRBJ2-7; v_gene: TRBV12-3/TRBV12-4; CDR3nt: TGTGCCAGCAGTTTAGCCCGGGGGCGTTACGAGCAGTACTTC; CDR3aa: CASSLARGRYEQYF
d_gene: .; abundance: .; j_gene: TRBJ2-1; v_gene: TRBV29-1; CDR3nt: TGCAGCGTTCTAGGACGGGGGAACAATGAGCAGTTCTTC; CDR3aa: CSVLGRGNNEQFF
d_gene: .; abundance: .; j_gene: TRBJ1-6; v_gene: TRBV6-5; CDR3nt: TGTGCCAGCAGTTACCGGAGAGGGGGAAATTCACCCCTCCACTTT; CDR3aa: CASSYRRGGNSPLHF
d_gene: TRBD1; abundance: .; j_gene: TRBJ2-4; v_gene: TRBV14; CDR3nt: TGTGCCAGCAGTCCTGGACAGGGGGCTGCCCAAAACATTCAGTACTTC; CDR3aa: CASSPGQGAAQNIQYF
d_gene: .; abundance: .; j_gene: TRBJ2-7; v_gene: TRBV20-1; CDR3nt: TGCAGTGCTGACTGGGGCTACGAGCAGTACTTC; CDR3aa: CSADWGYEQYF
d_gene: .; abundance: few; j_gene: TRBJ2-7; v_gene: TRBV28; CDR3nt: TGTGCCAGCAGCTTGCCACCTACGGGCAGGGACGAGCAGTACTTC; CDR3aa: CASSLPPTGRDEQYF
d_gene: TRBD1; abundance: .; j_gene: TRBJ1-2; v_gene: TRBV2; CDR3nt: TGTGCCAGCAGTGAAGGGACAGGGGGCTATGGCTACACCTTC; CDR3aa: CASSEGTGGYGYTF
d_gene: .; abundance: .; j_gene: TRBJ1-5; v_gene: TRBV6-1; CDR3nt: TGTGCCAGCAGTGACTGGGCTACCTATCAGCCCCAGCATTTT; CDR3aa: CASSDWATYQPQHF